These 5 T cell receptor beta chains share one sample of origin, sequenced in a study of T cells after somatic rescue of genetic block. Libraries were prepared by immunoSEQ multiplex PCR; TCRdb keeps only in-frame clonotypes and omits some of them. Here the sample spans 68,000 or so clones, 85% to 95% being singletons. The sample consisted of peripheral blood mononuclear cells (PBMCs). The receptors derive from a man aged 40-49 years.

This chain connects TRBV29-1 to TRBJ1-1; D may be TRBD1 (5 bases). CDR1 SQVTM and CDR2 ANQGSEA come from the germline V gene. This CDR3 comprises 11 residues. Written as DNA, the CDR3 is TGCGGAGTTGGGGGTGAAACTGAAGCTTTCTTT. Translating it yields CGVGGETEAFF.

This rearrangement joins TRBV27 to TRBJ2-7, with 9 bases that match TRBD2. Germline V gives CDR1 MNHEY, CDR2 SMNVEV (reference sequence). V lost 1 base, J lost 3 bases, and 4 bases stayed unmatched. The CDR3 sequence is 15 residues long. The chain's CDR3 is CASSLWGTSSYEQYF. DNA of the CDR3: TGTGCCAGCAGTTTATGGGGGACTAGCAGCTACGAGCAGTACTTC.

This chain joins TRBV7-2 and TRBJ2-7; 7 bases are shared with TRBD2. The J segment lost 4 bases and the V segment lost 4 bases, leaving 10 bases of the junction unmatched. The germline gives CDR1 SGHTA, CDR2 FQGNSA. This CDR3 comprises 15 residues. This CDR3 is CASSSRAGPTYEQYF. For the CDR3, the DNA is TGTGCCAGCAGCTCCCGAGCGGGACCCACTTACGAGCAGTACTTC.

This rearrangement joins TRBV28 to TRBJ2-1; 9 nucleotides match TRBD2. Trimming took 4 bases from V and 8 from J; bases not matched to a gene: 9. Germline lookup yields CDR1 MDHEN and CDR2 SYDVKM. This CDR3 has 15 residues. DNA for the CDR3: TGTGCCAGCAGTTACCGGACTAGCGCCAGTCATGAGCAGTTCTTC. This gives the protein CASSYRTSASHEQFF.

V gene TRBV7-8 combines with J gene TRBJ1-1, with 7 bases fitting TRBD1. V was clipped by 5 bases and J by 1 base; unmatched bases: 4. The CDR3 is 14 amino acids. Germline CDR1 is SGHVS and CDR2 is FQNEAQ. The CDR3 nucleotides read TGTGCCAGCAGCCGAGGGGGCCAGAACACTGAAGCTTTCTTT. Translation: CASSRGGQNTEAFF.